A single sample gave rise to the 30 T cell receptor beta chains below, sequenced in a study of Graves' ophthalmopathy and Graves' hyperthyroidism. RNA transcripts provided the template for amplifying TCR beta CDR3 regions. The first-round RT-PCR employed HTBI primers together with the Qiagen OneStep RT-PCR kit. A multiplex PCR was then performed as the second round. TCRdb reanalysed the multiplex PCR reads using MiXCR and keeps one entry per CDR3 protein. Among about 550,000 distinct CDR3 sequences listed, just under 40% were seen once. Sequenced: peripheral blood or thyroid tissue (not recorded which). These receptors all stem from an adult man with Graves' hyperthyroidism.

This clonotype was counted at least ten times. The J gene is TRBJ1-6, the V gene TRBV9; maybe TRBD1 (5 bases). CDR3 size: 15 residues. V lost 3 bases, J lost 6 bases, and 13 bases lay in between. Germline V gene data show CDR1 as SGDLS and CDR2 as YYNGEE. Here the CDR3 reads CASSATGTGNSPLHF. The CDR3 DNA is TGTGCCAGCAGCGCCACCGGGACGGGTAATTCACCCCTCCACTTT.

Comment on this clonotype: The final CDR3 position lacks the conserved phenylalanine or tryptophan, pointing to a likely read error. CDR3 sequence reads: CASSSLRVREAFL. The DNA for the CDR3 is TGTGCCAGCAGTTCCCTACGGGTAAGGGAAGCTTTCCTT. The V gene is TRBV6-5, the J gene TRBJ1-1; D gene ambiguous. The CDR3 sequence is 13 residues long. CDR1 and CDR2 from the germline V gene are MNHEY and SVGAGI. Trimming stripped 4 bases from V and 8 bases from J, with 14 bases between.

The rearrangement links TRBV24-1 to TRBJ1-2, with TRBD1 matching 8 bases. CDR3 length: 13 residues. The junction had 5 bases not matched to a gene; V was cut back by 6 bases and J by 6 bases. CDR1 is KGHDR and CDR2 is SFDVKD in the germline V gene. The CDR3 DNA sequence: TGTGCCACCAGTCTCGACAGGGGAGATGGCTACACCTTC. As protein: CATSLDRGDGYTF.

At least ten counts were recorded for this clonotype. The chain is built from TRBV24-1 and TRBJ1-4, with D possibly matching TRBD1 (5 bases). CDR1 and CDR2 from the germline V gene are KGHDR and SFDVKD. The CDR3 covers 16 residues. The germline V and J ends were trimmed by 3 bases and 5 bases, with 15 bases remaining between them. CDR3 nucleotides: TGTGCCACCAGTGATCGGTCGGAAGACAGCAATGAAAAACTGTTTTTT. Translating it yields CATSDRSEDSNEKLFF.

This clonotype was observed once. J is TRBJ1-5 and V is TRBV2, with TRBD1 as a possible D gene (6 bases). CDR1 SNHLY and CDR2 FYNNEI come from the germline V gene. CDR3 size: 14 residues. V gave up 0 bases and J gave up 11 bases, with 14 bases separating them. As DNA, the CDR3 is TGTGCCAGCAGTGAAGCACCAGGGGCTGAGACCCAGCATTTT. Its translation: CASSEAPGAETQHF.

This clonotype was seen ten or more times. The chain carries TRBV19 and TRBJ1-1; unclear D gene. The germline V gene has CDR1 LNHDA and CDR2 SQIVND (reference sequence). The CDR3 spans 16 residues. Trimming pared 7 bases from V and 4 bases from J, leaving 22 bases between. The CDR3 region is CASIYRGPLTITEAFF. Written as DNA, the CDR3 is TGTGCCAGTATTTACAGAGGCCCACTTACTATCACTGAAGCTTTCTTT.

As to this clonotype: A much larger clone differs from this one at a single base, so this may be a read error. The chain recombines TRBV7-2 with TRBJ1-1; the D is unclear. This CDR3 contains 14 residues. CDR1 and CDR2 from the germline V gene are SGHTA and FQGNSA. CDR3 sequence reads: CASSLGPPSTEALF. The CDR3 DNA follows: TGTGCCAGCAGCTTGGGCCCGCCTAGCACTGAAGCTCTCTTT.

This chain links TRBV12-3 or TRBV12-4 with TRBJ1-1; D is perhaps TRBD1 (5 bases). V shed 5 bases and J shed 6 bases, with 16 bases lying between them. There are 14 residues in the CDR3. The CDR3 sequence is CASSIVRTRPEAFF. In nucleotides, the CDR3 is TGTGCCAGCAGTATCGTCCGGACAAGGCCTGAAGCTTTCTTT.

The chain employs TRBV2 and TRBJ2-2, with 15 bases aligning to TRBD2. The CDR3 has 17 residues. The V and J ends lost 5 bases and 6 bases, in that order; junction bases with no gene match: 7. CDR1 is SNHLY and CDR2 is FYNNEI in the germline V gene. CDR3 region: CASSNAGTSGGSGELFF. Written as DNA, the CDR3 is TGTGCCAGCAGTAATGCCGGGACTAGCGGGGGGTCCGGGGAGCTGTTTTTT.

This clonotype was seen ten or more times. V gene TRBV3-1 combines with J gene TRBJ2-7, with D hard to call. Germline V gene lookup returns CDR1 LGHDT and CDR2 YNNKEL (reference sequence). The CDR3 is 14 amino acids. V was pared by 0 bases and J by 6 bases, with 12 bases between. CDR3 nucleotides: TGTGCCAGCAGCCAAGATGGGATGACGGGCGAGCAGTACTTC. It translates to CASSQDGMTGEQYF.

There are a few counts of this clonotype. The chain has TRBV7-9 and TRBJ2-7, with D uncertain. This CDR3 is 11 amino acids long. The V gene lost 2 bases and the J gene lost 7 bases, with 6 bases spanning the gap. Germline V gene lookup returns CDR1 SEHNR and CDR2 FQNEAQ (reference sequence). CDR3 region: CASSLTREQYF. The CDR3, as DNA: TGTGCCAGCAGCTTAACTCGAGAGCAGTACTTC.

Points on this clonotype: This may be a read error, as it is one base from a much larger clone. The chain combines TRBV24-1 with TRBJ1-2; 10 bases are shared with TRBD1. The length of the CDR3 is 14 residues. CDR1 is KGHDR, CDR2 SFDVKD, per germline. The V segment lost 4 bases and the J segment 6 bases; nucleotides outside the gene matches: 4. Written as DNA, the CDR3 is TGTGCCACCAGTGACCCTGGGACAGGGGATGGCTACACCTTC. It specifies CATSDPGTGDGYTF.

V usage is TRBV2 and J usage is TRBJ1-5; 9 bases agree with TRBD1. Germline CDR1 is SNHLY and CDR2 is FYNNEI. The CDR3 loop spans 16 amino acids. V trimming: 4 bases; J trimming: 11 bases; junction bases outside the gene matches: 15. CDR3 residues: CASSARDRVREETQHF. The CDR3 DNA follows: TGTGCCAGCAGTGCCCGGGACAGGGTAAGGGAAGAGACCCAGCATTTT. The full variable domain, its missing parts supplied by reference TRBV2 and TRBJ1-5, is EPEVTQTPSHQVTQMGQEVILRCVPISNHLYFYWYRQILGQKVEFLVSFYNNEISEKSEIFDDQFSVERPDGSNFTLKIRSTKLEDSAMYFCASSARDRVREETQHFGDGTRLSIL.

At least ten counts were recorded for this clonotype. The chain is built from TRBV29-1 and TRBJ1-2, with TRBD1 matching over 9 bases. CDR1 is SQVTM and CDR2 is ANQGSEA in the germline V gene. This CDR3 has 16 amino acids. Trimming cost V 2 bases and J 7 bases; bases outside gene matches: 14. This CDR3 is CSVEIVTGGALFGYTF. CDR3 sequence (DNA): TGCAGCGTTGAAATCGTAACAGGGGGCGCCCTTTTTGGCTACACCTTC.

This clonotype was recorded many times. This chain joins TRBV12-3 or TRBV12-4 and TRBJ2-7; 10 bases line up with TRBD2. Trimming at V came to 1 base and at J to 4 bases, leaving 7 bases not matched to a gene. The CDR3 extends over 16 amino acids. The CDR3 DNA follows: TGTGCCAGCAGTTTAGGGTTAGCGGGAGGAGGATACGAGCAGTACTTC. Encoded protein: CASSLGLAGGGYEQYF.

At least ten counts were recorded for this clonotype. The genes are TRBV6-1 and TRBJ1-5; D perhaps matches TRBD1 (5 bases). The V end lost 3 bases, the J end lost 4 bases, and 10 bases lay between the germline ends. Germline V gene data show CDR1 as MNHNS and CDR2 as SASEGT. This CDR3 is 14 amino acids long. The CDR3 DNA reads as TGTGCCAGCAGTGACTCGGGACCTAATCAGCCCCAGCATTTT. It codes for CASSDSGPNQPQHF.

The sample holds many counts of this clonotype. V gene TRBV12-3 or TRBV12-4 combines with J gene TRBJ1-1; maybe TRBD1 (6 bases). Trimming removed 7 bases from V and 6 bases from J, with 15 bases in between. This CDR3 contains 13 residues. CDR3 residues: CASNDGTSSEAFF. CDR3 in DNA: TGTGCCAGCAACGACGGGACAAGCTCTGAAGCTTTCTTT.

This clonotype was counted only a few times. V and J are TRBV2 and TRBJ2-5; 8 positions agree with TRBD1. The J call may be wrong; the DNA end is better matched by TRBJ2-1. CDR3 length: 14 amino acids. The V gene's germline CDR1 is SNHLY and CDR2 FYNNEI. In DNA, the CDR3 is TGTGCCAGCAGATATCGGACAGGGTGGAATGAGCAGTTCTTC. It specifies CASRYRTGWNEQFF.

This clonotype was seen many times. The CDR3 loop is CASSGQGSPDTEAFF. Written as DNA, the CDR3 is TGTGCCAGCAGCGGGCAGGGTTCGCCAGACACTGAAGCTTTCTTT. This chain links TRBV9 with TRBJ1-1, with D tentatively TRBD1 (5 bases). With 3 bases removed from V and 3 bases from J, the gap between germline ends came to 15 bases. This CDR3 has 15 amino acids. Germline V CDR1 and CDR2: SGDLS, YYNGEE.

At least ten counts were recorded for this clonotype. The CDR3 region has the DNA TGTGCCACCAGTGGGGAGGGTGTGGACAATCAGCCCCAGCATTTT. Its translation: CATSGEGVDNQPQHF. The V gene is TRBV24-1, the J gene TRBJ1-5; no firm D call. The germline CDR1 and CDR2 sequences are KGHDR and SFDVKD. This CDR3 spans 15 amino acids. V shed 5 bases and J shed 3 bases, with 13 bases lying between them.

The CDR3 region is CASSYGGGTGFSGANVLTF. The CDR3 DNA follows: TGTGCCAGCAGTTATGGAGGAGGGACAGGTTTCTCTGGGGCCAACGTCCTGACTTTC. The rearrangement joins TRBV6-2 or TRBV6-3 to TRBJ2-6, with TRBD1 identical over 8 bases. The V and J ends lost 3 bases and 0 bases, in that order; junction bases with no gene match: 10. The germline V gene encodes CDR1 MNHEY and CDR2 SVGEGT. The CDR3 sequence is 19 residues long.

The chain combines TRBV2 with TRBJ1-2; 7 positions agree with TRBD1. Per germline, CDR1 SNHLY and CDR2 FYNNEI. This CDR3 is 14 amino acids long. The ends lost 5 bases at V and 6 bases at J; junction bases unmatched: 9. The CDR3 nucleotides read TGTGCCAGCAGTCTTAAACAGGGGATCAATGGCTACACCTTC. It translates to CASSLKQGINGYTF. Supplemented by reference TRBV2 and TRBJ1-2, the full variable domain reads EPEVTQTPSHQVTQMGQEVILRCVPISNHLYFYWYRQILGQKVEFLVSFYNNEISEKSEIFDDQFSVERPDGSNFTLKIRSTKLEDSAMYFCASSLKQGINGYTFGSGTRLTVV.

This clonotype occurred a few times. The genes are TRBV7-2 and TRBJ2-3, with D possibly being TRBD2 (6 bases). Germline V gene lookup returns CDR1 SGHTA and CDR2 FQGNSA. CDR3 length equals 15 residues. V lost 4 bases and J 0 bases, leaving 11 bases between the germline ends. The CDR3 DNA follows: TGTGCCAGCAGCTCCCTTGGGACTAGCACAGATACGCAGTATTTT. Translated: CASSSLGTSTDTQYF.

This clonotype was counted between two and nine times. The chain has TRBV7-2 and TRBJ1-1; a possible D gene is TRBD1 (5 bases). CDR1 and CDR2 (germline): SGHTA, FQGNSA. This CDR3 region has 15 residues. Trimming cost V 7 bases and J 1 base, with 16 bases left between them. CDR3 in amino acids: CASTFGGSRNTEAFF. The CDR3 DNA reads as TGTGCCAGCACATTTGGGGGGTCTAGGAACACTGAAGCTTTCTTT.

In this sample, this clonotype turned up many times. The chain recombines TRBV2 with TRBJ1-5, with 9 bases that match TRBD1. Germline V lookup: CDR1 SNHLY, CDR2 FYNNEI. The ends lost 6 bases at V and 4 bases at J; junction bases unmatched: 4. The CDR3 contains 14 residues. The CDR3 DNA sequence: TGTGCCAGCAGACCCGGACAGGGGAATCAGCCCCAGCATTTT. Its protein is CASRPGQGNQPQHF.

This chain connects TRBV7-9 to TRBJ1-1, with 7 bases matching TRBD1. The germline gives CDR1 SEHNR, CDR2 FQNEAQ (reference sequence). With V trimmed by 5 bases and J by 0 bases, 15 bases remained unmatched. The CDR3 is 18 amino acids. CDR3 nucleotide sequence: TGTGCCAGCAGCCAAGGTTGGGGGACAGTTAGTATGAACACTGAAGCTTTCTTT. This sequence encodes CASSQGWGTVSMNTEAFF.

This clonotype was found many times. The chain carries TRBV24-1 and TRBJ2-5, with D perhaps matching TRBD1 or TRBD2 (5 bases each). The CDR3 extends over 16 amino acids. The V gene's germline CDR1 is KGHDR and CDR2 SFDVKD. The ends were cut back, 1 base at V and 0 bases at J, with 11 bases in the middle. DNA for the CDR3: TGTGCCACCAGTGATTTAGGGACGGGGTACCAAGAGACCCAGTACTTC. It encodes CATSDLGTGYQETQYF.

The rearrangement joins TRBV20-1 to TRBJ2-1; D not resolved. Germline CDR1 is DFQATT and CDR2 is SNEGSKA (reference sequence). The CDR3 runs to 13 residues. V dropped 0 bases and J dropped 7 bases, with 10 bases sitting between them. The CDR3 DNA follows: TGCAGTGCTAGAGACATCTCTACTAATGAGCAGTTCTTC. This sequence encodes CSARDISTNEQFF.

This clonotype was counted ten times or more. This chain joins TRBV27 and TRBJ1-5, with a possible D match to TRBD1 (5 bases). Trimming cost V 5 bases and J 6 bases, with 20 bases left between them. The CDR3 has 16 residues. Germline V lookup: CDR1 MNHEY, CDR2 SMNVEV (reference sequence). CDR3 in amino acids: CASSTSQGVGGQPQHF. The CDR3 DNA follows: TGTGCCAGCAGTACAAGCCAGGGCGTAGGTGGTCAGCCCCAGCATTTT.

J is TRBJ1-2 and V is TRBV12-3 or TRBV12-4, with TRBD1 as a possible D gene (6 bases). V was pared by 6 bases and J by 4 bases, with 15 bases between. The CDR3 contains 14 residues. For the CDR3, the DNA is TGTGCCAGCAGCACTAGAGGACAGTTCTATGGCTACACCTTC. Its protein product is CASSTRGQFYGYTF.